One sample yielded the 21 T cell receptor beta chains listed below, sequenced in a study of tumor-infiltrating lymphocytes in primary liver carcinoma. Synthesis of TCR beta cDNA was carried out from 450 to 650 ng total RNA with a constant-region primer. Three rounds of nested multiplex PCR with slightly modified ARM-PCR produced TCR beta libraries. Two initial PCR rounds of around 10 cycles each paired TRBV1-TRBV30 forward primers with a C-beta reverse primer. TCRdb recomputed calls from the multiplex PCR reads with MiXCR, one row per CDR3 protein. The data contain around 210,000 distinct CDR3 sequences, 65% of them singletons. Unsorted whole blood yielded blood RNA, and germline DNA was extracted as well. What was sequenced was peripheral blood. The receptors were sampled from a woman aged 55-69 years with primary liver carcinoma and hepatitis B virus infection.

This clonotype was recorded at least ten times. This sequence joins TRBV5-4 and TRBJ2-7; TRBD1 agrees at 9 bases. The CDR3 loop spans 15 amino acids. V lost 4 bases, J lost 0 bases, and 5 bases stayed unmatched. Germline CDR1 is SGHNT and CDR2 is YYREEE (reference sequence). The DNA of the CDR3 is TGTGCCAGCAGCCCCGGACAGGGGAGCTCCTACGAGCAGTACTTC. The encoded protein is CASSPGQGSSYEQYF.

A word on this clonotype: One end of the junction does not line up with germline, which may come from a read error. This chain uses TRBV11-2 with TRBJ2-3; D gene ambiguous. CDR1 is SGHAT and CDR2 is FQNNGV in the germline V gene. This CDR3 is built from 13 residues. For the CDR3, the DNA is TGTGCCACCAGCTTAGGCCGAGGAGATACGCAGTATTTT. It is translated as CATSLGRGDTQYF.

This clonotype was counted ten times or more. This chain connects TRBV10-3 to TRBJ2-7; D perhaps matches TRBD2 (5 bases). The CDR3 is 12 residues long. CDR1 is ENHRY and CDR2 is SYGVKD in the germline V gene. The germline V and J ends were trimmed by 6 bases and 2 bases, with 8 bases remaining between them. The CDR3 sequence: CAISETTYEQYF. CDR3 in DNA: TGTGCCATCAGCGAGACTACCTACGAGCAGTACTTC.

CDR3 in amino acids: CASSPGTASNTEAFF. DNA of the CDR3: TGCGCCAGCAGCCCGGGGACAGCTTCCAACACTGAAGCTTTCTTT. This chain uses TRBV5-1 with TRBJ1-1; 7 bases are a match to TRBD1. The CDR3 length is 15 residues. The ends lost 4 bases at V and 2 bases at J; junction bases unmatched: 8. Germline values: CDR1 SGHRS, CDR2 YFSETQ.

The sample holds many counts of this clonotype. The gene calls are TRBV10-3 and TRBJ1-1; tentatively, D is TRBD1 (5 bases). V was shortened by 8 bases and J by 4 bases, with 14 bases between the two germline ends. CDR3 size: 13 residues. CDR1 ENHRY and CDR2 SYGVKD come from the germline V gene. In DNA, the CDR3 is TGTGCCATCGGGGACGGAGGGGTCACTGAAGCTTTCTTT. It specifies CAIGDGGVTEAFF.

The chain links TRBV5-1 to TRBJ2-1; 11 nucleotides line up with TRBD2. The CDR3 is made up of 16 amino acids. V gave up 4 bases and J gave up 5 bases; unmatched junction bases: 8. Germline CDR1 is SGHRS and CDR2 is YFSETQ. CDR3 in amino acids: CASSGLAGGVHNEQFF. The CDR3 bases are TGCGCCAGCAGCGGATTAGCGGGAGGGGTCCACAATGAGCAGTTCTTC.

Of note for this clonotype: With a much larger clone just one base away, this may be a read error. The rearrangement uses TRBV4-1 and TRBJ1-4; D unclear. Trimming shortened V by 1 base and J by 8 bases, and 14 bases separated the two germline ends. Germline assignment: CDR1 MGHRA and CDR2 YSYEKL. This CDR3 contains 15 residues. The CDR3 bases are TGCGCCAGCAGCCAAGGTCGAGGGTTGCAGGAAAAACTGTTTTTT. Protein sequence: CASSQGRGLQEKLFF.

In its sample, this clonotype was seen a few times. This chain uses TRBV20-1 with TRBJ2-3, with D possibly called TRBD1 or TRBD2 (5 bases each). The germline V and J ends were trimmed by 7 bases and 2 bases, with 13 bases remaining between them. Germline lookup yields CDR1 DFQATT and CDR2 SNEGSKA (reference sequence). This CDR3 has 13 residues. CDR3 loop: CSGVGPNTDTQYF. The CDR3 DNA sequence: TGCAGTGGGGTGGGACCGAACACAGATACGCAGTATTTT.

Turning to this clonotype: A read error may account for a junction end that differs from germline. The rearrangement links TRBV11-2 to TRBJ2-5; tentatively, D is TRBD1 (6 bases). The CDR3 extends over 14 amino acids. The germline CDR1 and CDR2 sequences are SGHAT and FQNNGV. CDR3 nucleotides: TGTGCCAGCAGCTTAGTGGGCAGGGGAGAGGCCCAGTACTTC. Protein sequence: CASSLVGRGEAQYF.

Note on this clonotype: The germline gene is not matched at one end of the junction; a read error may be the cause. The chain carries TRBV4-1 and TRBJ1-4; D is undetermined. This CDR3 is built from 16 residues. CDR1 is MGHRA and CDR2 is YSYEKL in the germline V gene. The CDR3 loop reads CSSRQAQPTTNEKLFF. CDR3 DNA sequence: TGCTCCAGCAGACAAGCTCAGCCAACAACTAATGAAAAACTGTTTTTT.

On this clonotype: Its ends do not fully match the called genes, so a read error is possible. V gene TRBV11-3 combines with J gene TRBJ1-1; D is unclear. Germline-derived CDR1 and CDR2 are SGHNT and YENEEA. The CDR3 has 16 residues. The CDR3 DNA reads TGTGCCGGCAGCTTAGTCGGGGAATACCTGAGCACTGAAGCTTTCTTT. Residues: CAGSLVGEYLSTEAFF.

The table lists this clonotype with many counts. The chain has TRBV4-1 and TRBJ2-3; D unclear. V was shortened by 1 base and J by 2 bases, with 13 bases between the two germline ends. CDR1 and CDR2 (germline): MGHRA, YSYEKL. The CDR3 totals 16 residues. The CDR3 sequence is CASSQGEVFLTDTQYF. CDR3 sequence (DNA): TGCGCCAGCAGCCAAGGAGAGGTTTTCCTCACAGATACGCAGTATTTT.

Worth noting for this clonotype: A single base separates this from a much larger clone, so it may be a read error. The chain employs TRBV6-6 and TRBJ2-4; D is undetermined. From germline, CDR1 is MNHNY and CDR2 SVGAGI (reference sequence). Trimming pared 10 bases from V and 10 bases from J, leaving 14 bases between. CDR3 length: 11 residues. The CDR3 reads CATSSPKIQYF. CDR3 nucleotide sequence: TGTGCCACGAGTTCCCCAAAGATTCAGTACTTC.

With respect to this clonotype: An end of the junction does not agree with germline; a read error may underlie this. The chain combines TRBV12-3 or TRBV12-4 with TRBJ1-5; the D gene is possibly TRBD1 (6 bases). This CDR3 spans 14 amino acids. The CDR3: CANSFEGGWQPQHF. The CDR3 DNA is TGTGCCAACAGTTTCGAGGGGGGCTGGCAGCCCCAGCATTTT.

This clonotype was counted ten times or more. This CDR3 is CASSYKAGGGQATGNTIYF. The DNA for the CDR3 is TGTGCCAGCAGTTACAAGGCAGGGGGAGGGCAGGCTACTGGAAACACCATATATTTT. The chain uses TRBV6-6 and TRBJ1-3, with 7 bases lining up with TRBD1. The CDR3 length is 19 residues. Germline CDR1 and CDR2: MNHNY and SVGAGI (reference sequence). The trim removed 2 bases at V and 2 bases at J, leaving 15 bases unmatched.

This clonotype was detected only once. The chain joins TRBV11-3 to TRBJ2-3; no clear D. Germline assignment: CDR1 SGHNT and CDR2 YENEEA. This CDR3 has 17 amino acids. V was cut by 9 bases and J by 1 base, with 23 bases left in between. Here the CDR3 reads CASNSWSLDWGTDTQYF. In DNA form, the CDR3 reads TGTGCCAGTAACTCTTGGTCCCTTGACTGGGGCACAGATACGCAGTATTTT.

Ten or more counts support this clonotype. The V call is TRBV4-2, the J call TRBJ1-6; 9 positions match TRBD1. From germline, CDR1 is LGHNA and CDR2 YNFKEQ. This CDR3 is 14 amino acids long. Germline trimming cut 6 bases from V and 7 bases from J; bases unmatched to any gene: 4. The CDR3: CASRGQGDNSPLHF. In nucleotides, the CDR3 is TGTGCCAGCAGGGGACAGGGCGACAATTCACCCCTCCACTTT.

This clonotype has just a few counts. The V and J genes are TRBV28 and TRBJ2-5; perhaps TRBD1 as D (6 bases). The CDR3 sequence is 16 residues long. V was clipped by 4 bases and J by 1 base, with 16 bases between them. CDR1 is MDHEN and CDR2 is SYDVKM in the germline V gene. Here the CDR3 reads CASSSRLGQFQETQYF. The CDR3 DNA is TGTGCCAGCAGTTCACGCTTGGGACAATTCCAAGAGACCCAGTACTTC.

This clonotype was detected ten times or more. The chain joins TRBV5-6 to TRBJ1-4, with a possible D match to TRBD1 (5 bases). The CDR3 is made up of 14 amino acids. Trimming took 4 bases from V and 8 from J, leaving 15 bases between them. Germline CDR1 and CDR2: SGHDT and YYEEEE. The CDR3 nucleotides are TGTGCCAGCAGCCCCTCGGGGGGATTCGAAAAACTGTTTTTT. Encoded protein: CASSPSGGFEKLFF. Full variable domain (rest looked up from reference TRBV5-6 and TRBJ1-4): DAGVTQSPTHLIKTRGQQVTLRCSPKSGHDTVSWYQQALGQGPQFIFQYYEEEERQRGNFPDRFSGHQFPNYSSELNVNALLLGDSALYLCASSPSGGFEKLFFGSGTQLSVL.

This sequence joins TRBV6-1 and TRBJ2-2, with TRBD1 matching over 11 bases. From germline, CDR1 is MNHNS and CDR2 SASEGT. This CDR3 has 15 residues. V was clipped by 7 bases and J by 13 bases; unmatched bases: 14. The CDR3 DNA is TGTGCCAGCACCTCGGGACAGGGGGGACACGCGGTGCTGTTTTTT. Protein product: CASTSGQGGHAVLFF.

In its sample, this clonotype ranks as medium-sized (0.01 to 0.1%). The V call is TRBV29-1, the J call TRBJ1-3; perhaps TRBD1 as D (5 bases). Germline values: CDR1 SQVTM, CDR2 ANQGSEA. V was shortened by 7 bases and J by 1 base, with 23 bases between the two germline ends. The CDR3 contains 17 residues. The CDR3 DNA reads TGCAGCGCTCAAAGAGGAGACAGAACGGGATCTGGAAACACCATATATTTT. Translating it yields CSAQRGDRTGSGNTIYF.